The clone carrying this T cell receptor (beta chain) is a singleton in its sample. Its antigen is as yet unknown. This specimen comes from a study of cytomegalovirus exposure and HLA in healthy donors. In the study overall: Most donors, around 81% of a few hundred genotyped, fell in the Caucasian-associated ancestry cluster. The study, taken as a whole, reports: In a later analysis, HLA-C alleles had the fewest associated TCRs, DRB1 alleles the most.

The CDR3 sequence is 16 residues long. V was clipped by 2 bases and J by 6 bases; unmatched bases: 9. Germline-derived CDR1 and CDR2 are GTSNPN and SVGIG (reference sequence). Primers included in the PCR were 60 Vbeta and 13 Jbeta primers. Sequencing used immunoSEQ multiplex PCR; TCRdb keeps in-frame clones, though not all of them. The repertoire includes 100,000 to 150,000 clones, roughly 80% of them detected once, and over 1% sits in the top ten. Sequencing was performed on PBMCs. This TCR was recovered from a boy between 10 and 17 years old in good health and CMV-seronegative. This chain joins TRBV30 and TRBJ2-3; TRBD2 matches at 12 bases. Written as DNA, the CDR3 is TGTGCCTGGAGTCGAGGGACTAGCGGGCTGTTGGATACGCAGTATTTT. It specifies CAWSRGTSGLLDTQYF.